This T cell receptor beta chain was sequenced for a study of post-analysis software for immune sequencing data. Study as a whole: Multiple sclerosis in the patients followed relapsing-remitting, secondary progressive and progressive-relapsing courses. Study-wide points: Significantly decreased normalized Chao1 diversity was recorded for multiple sclerosis patients relative to controls. Patients used about 5 TRBV segments, including TRBV5-6, TRBV5-1 and TRBV20-1, more often than controls. By F measure, samples from a shared preparation batch strongly co-clustered.

cDNA libraries for TCR beta contained unique molecular identifiers. A few hundred thousand cDNA molecules were obtained from around 1 to 9.1 million T cells. TCRdb re-called the PCR reads with MiXCR, one entry per CDR3 protein. The sample lists roughly 400,000 distinct CDR3 sequences, over 30% occurring once. Germline CDR1 reads SEHNR; CDR2 reads FQNEAQ (reference sequence). The CDR3 contains 18 residues. V trimming: 1 base; J trimming: 0 bases; junction bases outside the gene matches: 9. With regard to this clonotype: Its target is not known.

The origin of this receptor is a girl aged 2 to 9 with multiple sclerosis. Material for sequencing was blood. The chain links TRBV7-9 to TRBJ2-7; 10 bases map to TRBD2. CDR3 bases: TGTGCCAGCAGCTTAGGTCTAGCGGGAGCAGAAAGCTCCTACGAGCAGTACTTC. It yields the protein CASSLGLAGAESSYEQYF.